Below, 17 T cell receptor beta chains from the same sample are listed, as sequenced in a study of OX40 agonist ivuxolimab in advanced cancers. Sequencing used immunoSEQ multiplex PCR; TCRdb keeps in-frame clones, though not all of them. The sample has roughly 62,000 clones; 86% are singletons. Sequenced here: CD4+ or CD8+ T cells sorted from blood, sampled in a trial of the OX40 agonist ivuxolimab. The receptors derive from an adult with an advanced solid tumor such as melanoma, head and neck, liver or kidney cancer.

With regard to this clone: The junction and the germline gene differ at one end; a read error may be behind it. The V call is TRBV6-5, the J call TRBJ2-2; tentatively, D is TRBD2 (5 bases). The germline CDR1 and CDR2 sequences are MNHEY and SVGAGI. The CDR3 extends over 12 amino acids. The CDR3 loop is CASRMNTGEPFF. The CDR3 DNA reads as TGTGCCAGCAGGATGAACACCGGGGAGCCGTTTTTT.

The chain couples TRBV28 to TRBJ2-7; 13 nucleotides line up with TRBD2. The germline V gene has CDR1 MDHEN and CDR2 SYDVKM. Losses at the gene ends were 3 bases for V and 2 bases for J; bases not matched to a gene: 1. The CDR3 runs to 15 residues. CDR3: CASSLGLAGTYEQYF. The DNA for the CDR3 is TGTGCCAGCAGTTTGGGACTAGCGGGAACCTACGAGCAGTACTTC.

The chain recombines TRBV6-1 with TRBJ1-2, with D tentatively TRBD1 (5 bases). CDR3 length equals 12 residues. Trimming cost V 6 bases and J 14 bases, with 19 bases left between them. Germline V gives CDR1 MNHNS, CDR2 SASEGT. The CDR3 DNA is TGTGCCAGCAGCCTATTATGGGCAGGGAAAACCTTC. Protein product: CASSLLWAGKTF.

The rearrangement uses TRBV21-1 and TRBJ1-4. TRBV21-1 is flagged as a pseudogene. The CDR3 consists of 19 residues. CDR3 region: CASSNSWAPRHVGRRKLFF. In DNA, the CDR3 is TGTGCCAGCAGCAATTCTTGGGCCCCTCGACACGTAGGGAGGAGAAAACTGTTTTTT.

This chain uses TRBV2 with TRBJ1-3; TRBD1 agrees at 9 bases. CDR1 and CDR2 (germline): SNHLY, FYNNEI. This CDR3 has 16 residues. J lost 2 bases, V lost 6 bases, and 8 bases had no gene match. The CDR3 DNA sequence: TGTGCCAGCAGATACAGCGGGACAGGGACTGGAAACACCATATATTTT. As protein: CASRYSGTGTGNTIYF.

Only a few counts were recorded for this clone. The chain uses TRBV30 and TRBJ2-3; D unclear. The CDR3 consists of 13 residues. Between the trimmed V and J ends, which lost 4 bases and 2 bases, there was a span of 10 bases. CDR1 is GTSNPN and CDR2 is SVGIG in the germline V gene (reference sequence). The CDR3 DNA reads as TGTGCCTGGATGGAAGATTCCACAGATACGCAGTATTTT. Amino acids: CAWMEDSTDTQYF.

The V gene is TRBV18, the J gene TRBJ1-1; TRBD1 matches at 9 bases. This CDR3 comprises 16 residues. Germline V gene lookup returns CDR1 KGHSH and CDR2 LQKENI. Losses at the gene ends were 3 bases for V and 5 bases for J; bases not matched to a gene: 10. The CDR3 DNA follows: TGTGCCAGCTCACCGGTTGGACAGGGGTCCTTGACTGAAGCTTTCTTT. It encodes CASSPVGQGSLTEAFF.

This clone appeared a few times. J is TRBJ1-1 and V is TRBV5-4; D might be TRBD1 (5 bases). The V gene's germline CDR1 is SGHNT and CDR2 YYREEE (reference sequence). V lost 8 bases and J 7 bases, leaving 15 bases between the germline ends. The CDR3 contains 12 residues. The CDR3 DNA reads TGTGCCAGTACGAACACTGGGGGTGAAGCTTTCTTT. As protein: CASTNTGGEAFF.

The chain is built from TRBV10-3 and TRBJ1-4; TRBD1 is a possible D gene (6 bases). Per germline, CDR1 ENHRY and CDR2 SYGVKD. V lost 5 bases and J lost 7, with 26 bases in between. The CDR3 sequence is 18 residues long. CDR3 DNA sequence: TGTGCCATCAGTCCGGCCGGGACATCCGCCCCACTAACTGAAAAACTGTTTTTT. Translated: CAISPAGTSAPLTEKLFF.

This clone has just one count. This chain uses TRBV2 with TRBJ1-2; TRBD1 matches at 10 bases. The germline gives CDR1 SNHLY, CDR2 FYNNEI. V was clipped by 3 bases and J by 6 bases; unmatched bases: 7. This CDR3 has 15 amino acids. The CDR3 DNA sequence: TGTGCCAGCAGTGAGCTTCCCGGGACAGGGGATGGCTACACCTTC. It encodes CASSELPGTGDGYTF.

This CDR3 is CAWGDSGNTIYF. The CDR3 region has the DNA TGTGCCTGGGGGGATTCTGGAAACACCATATATTTT. The J gene is TRBJ1-3, the V gene TRBV30; D gene unclear. Germline V gene data show CDR1 as GTSNPN and CDR2 as SVGIG (reference sequence). This CDR3 is 12 amino acids long. Trimming removed 5 bases from V and 1 base from J, with 6 bases in between. The complete variable domain, with remaining parts taken from reference TRBV30 and TRBJ1-3, reads SQTIHQWPATLVQPVGSPLSLECTVEGTSNPNLYWYRQAAGRGLQLLFYSVGIGQISSEVPQNLSASRPQDRQFILSSKKLLLSDSGFYLCAWGDSGNTIYFGEGSWLTVV.

This chain links TRBV5-4 with TRBJ1-4, with D unclear. V was clipped by 0 bases and J by 7 bases, with 13 bases between them. Germline V gene lookup returns CDR1 SGHNT and CDR2 YYREEE (reference sequence). The CDR3 is made up of 15 amino acids. The CDR3 region has the DNA TGTGCCAGCAGCTTGGGAGGTTCGGGTGGTGAAAAACTGTTTTTT. It encodes CASSLGGSGGEKLFF.

This chain uses TRBV6-6 with TRBJ2-5, with 9 bases that match TRBD2. CDR1 and CDR2 from the germline V gene are MNHNY and SVGAGI (reference sequence). The CDR3 is 14 residues long. The V and J ends lost 7 bases and 5 bases, in that order; junction bases with no gene match: 8. Here the CDR3 DNA reads TGTGCCAGCAACCGCGGGGGGGCCTGGGAGACCCAGTACTTC. This sequence encodes CASNRGGAWETQYF.

The chain has TRBV19 and TRBJ2-3; 7 nucleotides match TRBD1. V lost 7 bases and J lost 0; bases outside the gene matches: 4. Germline V gene lookup returns CDR1 LNHDA and CDR2 SQIVND (reference sequence). The CDR3 sequence is 14 residues long. CDR3 region: CASKSTGSTDTQYF. DNA of the CDR3: TGTGCCAGTAAATCGACAGGGAGCACAGATACGCAGTATTTT.

This clone was observed once. V usage is TRBV7-2 and J usage is TRBJ1-5; 8 bases line up with TRBD1. Germline V gene sequence: CDR1 SGHTA, CDR2 FQGNSA. There are 14 residues in the CDR3. V dropped 4 bases and J dropped 4; count of bases not matched to a gene: 3. CDR3 sequence: CASSSRDRNQPQHF. DNA for the CDR3: TGTGCCAGCAGCTCCAGGGACAGGAATCAGCCCCAGCATTTT.

The chain joins TRBV6-6 to TRBJ1-1, with D hard to call. The CDR3 is made up of 15 amino acids. Germline CDR1 MNHNY, CDR2 SVGAGI (reference sequence). The V gene lost 4 bases and the J gene lost 0 bases, with 12 bases spanning the gap. The CDR3 region has the DNA TGTGCCAGCAGTTTACTTCACTACTTGAACACTGAAGCTTTCTTT. This translates into CASSLLHYLNTEAFF.

The J gene is TRBJ2-5, the V gene TRBV28, with TRBD2 matching 13 bases. The J segment lost 4 bases and the V segment lost 4 bases, leaving 9 bases of the junction unmatched. Germline V CDR1 and CDR2: MDHEN, SYDVKM. The CDR3 runs 17 residues. CDR3 amino acids: CASSSTPLAGGRETQYF. The CDR3 DNA is TGTGCCAGCAGTTCGACTCCACTAGCGGGGGGGCGAGAGACCCAGTACTTC.